This section outlines one T cell receptor beta chain sequence together with its context. Some clones are missing from TCRdb's copy, which holds only in-frame ones; the method was immunoSEQ multiplex PCR. The table records 210,000 or so clones, around 80% of them present only once. J gave up 7 bases and V 5 bases, and 12 bases lay outside the gene matches. The germline gives CDR1 LNHDA, CDR2 SQIVND (reference sequence). The CDR3 spans 16 residues. This record comes from a study of blood T cell repertoires in COVID-19. The sequencing input was peripheral blood. V and J are TRBV19 and TRBJ1-4; 8 nucleotides match TRBD1. The TCR comes from a woman aged 80 or over with active or convalescent COVID-19. The CDR3 DNA reads as TGTGCCAGTAGTCCTTGGACAGGGACCGATAGTGAAAAACTGTTTTTT. This translates into CASSPWTGTDSEKLFF.